Here is one TCR beta chain with its context. The data belong to a study of blood T cell repertoires in COVID-19. The wider study: The analysed material was cDNA or gDNA that came from T cells, B-cell-depleted T cells, or PBMCs.

Researchers sorted participants into cohorts using their self-reported clinical history. Sequencing was performed with immunoSEQ multiplex PCR; in TCRdb, only in-frame clones are kept and a portion is missing. The repertoire has about 280,000 clones, around nine tenths of them found once; the top ten carry approximately 5.7%. CDR1 GTSNPN and CDR2 SVGIG come from the germline V gene (reference sequence). Trimming left V 8 bases short and J 2 bases short, with 11 bases between. The CDR3 covers 12 residues. The gene calls are TRBV30 and TRBJ2-3, with D hard to call. The sequenced sample consisted of PBMCs or T cells enriched from blood (not recorded which). This TCR was recovered from a woman aged 40-49 years who had recovered from COVID-19. This CDR3 reads CARGRSTDTQYF. The DNA of the CDR3 is TGTGCCCGTGGCAGGTCCACAGATACGCAGTATTTT.